This T cell receptor beta chain was identified during a study of blood T cell repertoires in COVID-19. Overall study context: Researchers got acute and convalescent COVID-19 samples from the United States, Italy and Spain.

Seattle patients were enrolled during active infection and followed longitudinally. The CDR3 sequence is 14 residues long. The germline gives CDR1 MGHRA, CDR2 YSYEKL. Deletions cut 2 bases from V and 8 bases from J, with 16 bases between. Some clones are missing from TCRdb's copy, which holds only in-frame ones; the method was immunoSEQ multiplex PCR. The table lists 350,000 to 450,000 clones, about 89% of them singletons. The material sequenced was peripheral blood. The clonotype was recovered from a woman aged 55-75 years with COVID-19, enrolled during active disease. V usage is TRBV4-1 and J usage is TRBJ2-7; maybe TRBD1 (6 bases). CDR3 sequence reads: CASSQLNRESKQYF. The CDR3 DNA is TGCGCCAGCAGCCAACTGAACAGGGAAAGTAAGCAGTACTTC.